The 32 T cell receptor beta chains given below trace back to one sample, sequenced in a study of control samples from healthy donors and cancer patients. Using immunoSEQ multiplex PCR, the repertoire was profiled, and TCRdb retains in-frame clones only, with some absent. The table records over 50,000 clones, approximately 88% of them present only once. The sample was blood. These receptor sequences come from a man over 45 in good health.

V is TRBV6-6 and J is TRBJ1-2; the D gene is possibly TRBD1 (5 bases). The germline CDR1 and CDR2 sequences are MNHNY and SVGAGI (reference sequence). The CDR3 runs 14 residues. The V end was cut by 6 bases, the J end by 1 base, with 12 bases between. CDR3 amino acids: CASSSEGLNYGYTF. In DNA, the CDR3 is TGTGCCAGCAGCTCCGAGGGGCTTAACTATGGCTACACCTTC.

V is TRBV19 and J is TRBJ2-1, with 8 nucleotides matching TRBD2. V was pared by 3 bases and J by 6 bases, with 19 bases of the junction left unmatched. Germline V gives CDR1 LNHDA, CDR2 SQIVND (reference sequence). The CDR3 extends over 19 amino acids. The CDR3 protein is CASSMLLAGLSKTINEQFF. CDR3 bases: TGTGCCAGTAGTATGTTGTTAGCGGGACTTTCTAAGACTATCAATGAGCAGTTCTTC.

In DNA form, the CDR3 reads TGTGCCAGCAGCCGGGACAGGAGCTCCTACGAGCAGTACTTC. Translating gives CASSRDRSSYEQYF. The chain recombines TRBV7-2 with TRBJ2-7, with 8 bases identical to TRBD1. Germline-derived CDR1 and CDR2 are SGHTA and FQGNSA. This CDR3 spans 14 amino acids. The junction had 3 bases not matched to a gene; V was cut back by 5 bases and J by 0 bases.

J is TRBJ2-7 and V is TRBV28, with 9 bases aligning to TRBD2. V shed 6 bases and J 7 bases; nucleotides not matched to a gene: 4. The CDR3 runs to 12 residues. CDR1 MDHEN and CDR2 SYDVKM come from the germline V gene. CDR3 amino acids: CASRPTSGEQYF. The DNA for the CDR3 is TGTGCCAGCAGGCCGACTAGCGGTGAGCAGTACTTC.

The V and J genes are TRBV6-5 and TRBJ2-2; 7 positions agree with TRBD2. Per germline, CDR1 MNHEY and CDR2 SVGAGI. With V trimmed by 7 bases and J by 5 bases, 10 bases remained unmatched. The CDR3 spans 15 residues. CDR3 sequence: CASMFGRAETGELFF. In DNA form, the CDR3 reads TGTGCCAGCATGTTTGGGAGGGCGGAGACCGGGGAGCTGTTTTTT.

CDR3 amino acids: CASSALTDTQYF. In nucleotides, the CDR3 is TGTGCCAGCAGCGCCCTGACAGATACGCAGTATTTT. V gene TRBV9 combines with J gene TRBJ2-3; D is unresolved. CDR1 is SGDLS and CDR2 is YYNGEE in the germline V gene. The CDR3 has 12 residues. Trimming stripped 3 bases from V and 3 bases from J, with 5 bases between.

This sequence joins TRBV28 and TRBJ1-5; the match to TRBD1 covers 7 bases. Germline assignment: CDR1 MDHEN and CDR2 SYDVKM. The CDR3 sequence is 15 residues long. V gave up 4 bases and J gave up 3 bases; unmatched junction bases: 6. CDR3: CASSSNRGDNQPQHF. CDR3 in DNA: TGTGCCAGCAGTTCTAACAGGGGAGACAATCAGCCCCAGCATTTT.

The chain joins TRBV3-1 (or the pseudogene TRBV3-2) to TRBJ1-4, with 8 bases lining up with TRBD1. The germline CDR1 and CDR2 sequences are LGHDT and YNNKEL (reference sequence). The CDR3 extends over 16 amino acids. J gave up 0 bases and V 4 bases, and 4 bases lay outside the gene matches. The CDR3 coding sequence is TGTGCCAGCAGCCTAGGGACAGGAACAACTAATGAAAAACTGTTTTTT. It specifies CASSLGTGTTNEKLFF.

This clone occurred a few times. The chain has TRBV2 and TRBJ2-7; D is ambiguous. The CDR3 runs 10 residues. The V gene's germline CDR1 is SNHLY and CDR2 FYNNEI. The germline V and J ends were trimmed by 8 bases and 6 bases, with 8 bases remaining between them. In DNA, the CDR3 is TGTGCCAGCCTCCTCCGCGAGCAGTACTTC. Translating it yields CASLLREQYF.

CDR3 bases: TGTGCCACCAGTGACCCTAGACTAGCGGGAGCTTTGGCAGATACGCAGTATTTT. It encodes CATSDPRLAGALADTQYF. V usage is TRBV24-1 and J usage is TRBJ2-3; 12 bases agree with TRBD2. The V segment lost 4 bases and the J segment 4 bases; nucleotides outside the gene matches: 11. CDR3 size: 18 residues. The germline CDR1 and CDR2 sequences are KGHDR and SFDVKD.

This rearrangement joins TRBV14 to TRBJ2-1; possible D gene TRBD2, 6 bases. Germline assignment: CDR1 SGHDN and CDR2 FVKESK. CDR3 length: 12 amino acids. The V end lost 6 bases, the J end lost 8 bases, and 11 bases lay between the germline ends. The CDR3 nucleotides are TGTGCCAGCAGGGGAGCGGGCTATGAGCAGTTCTTC. This encodes CASRGAGYEQFF.

The V gene is TRBV24-1, the J gene TRBJ2-3, with D perhaps matching TRBD1 (6 bases). The germline V gene has CDR1 KGHDR and CDR2 SFDVKD. This CDR3 is built from 16 residues. Trimming left V 1 base short and J 2 bases short, with 12 bases between. This chain's CDR3 is CATSDLAGEHTDTQYF. The CDR3 bases are TGTGCCACCAGTGATTTAGCAGGGGAACACACAGATACGCAGTATTTT.

Details on this clone: Other DNA sequences in the same sample also yield this CDR3. The V and J genes are TRBV18 and TRBJ2-5; perhaps TRBD1 as D (7 bases). The CDR3 extends over 14 amino acids. V was shortened by 6 bases and J by 4 bases, with 15 bases between the two germline ends. The germline V gene has CDR1 KGHSH and CDR2 LQKENI. The CDR3 loop reads CASSPQGGPETQYF. The DNA of the CDR3 is TGTGCCAGCTCGCCTCAGGGGGGTCCAGAGACCCAGTACTTC.

The chain recombines TRBV28 with TRBJ1-6; 8 nucleotides agree with TRBD1. V dropped 3 bases and J dropped 6; count of bases not matched to a gene: 7. The CDR3 runs to 16 residues. The germline V gene encodes CDR1 MDHEN and CDR2 SYDVKM. Here the CDR3 reads CASSFTGGNPNSPLHF. CDR3 bases: TGTGCCAGCAGTTTTACAGGGGGAAACCCTAATTCACCCCTCCACTTT.

The chain employs TRBV4-3 and TRBJ1-3; 10 nucleotides agree with TRBD1. Germline values: CDR1 LGHNA, CDR2 YSLEER. V lost 1 base, J lost 4 bases, and 16 bases stayed unmatched. The CDR3 spans 20 residues. The CDR3 bases are TGCGCCAGCAGCCAAGCCGTTGGGGACAGGGGAAGTGAAGGAGGAAACACCATATATTTT. This gives the protein CASSQAVGDRGSEGGNTIYF.

The CDR3, as DNA: TGTGCCAGCAGCTTAGTAGCGGGCCGGACAGGAGAGAGGGAGACCCAGTACTTC. The encoded protein is CASSLVAGRTGERETQYF. The V gene is TRBV7-9, the J gene TRBJ2-5; either TRBD1 or TRBD2 may fit D (7 bases each). Trimming removed 1 base from V and 5 bases from J, with 23 bases in between. The germline CDR1 and CDR2 sequences are SEHNR and FQNEAQ (reference sequence). The CDR3 has 18 amino acids.

The gene calls are TRBV28 and TRBJ2-5; 7 bases agree with TRBD2. Germline CDR1 is MDHEN and CDR2 is SYDVKM. V shed 3 bases, J shed 5 bases, and the junction held 6 bases outside the gene matches. The CDR3 length is 14 residues. The CDR3 DNA reads as TGTGCCAGCAGTTTTACGGGGGGTCGGGAGACCCAGTACTTC. As protein: CASSFTGGRETQYF.

This chain links TRBV28 with TRBJ2-7; the D is unclear. The germline V gene encodes CDR1 MDHEN and CDR2 SYDVKM. V was trimmed by 6 bases and J by 3 bases, leaving 15 bases between them. The CDR3 runs to 14 residues. CDR3 in amino acids: CASRPQHTLYEQYF. For the CDR3, the DNA is TGTGCCAGCAGACCCCAACACACACTCTACGAGCAGTACTTC.

The chain joins TRBV28 to TRBJ1-2; D remains ambiguous. This CDR3 spans 16 amino acids. V dropped 6 bases and J dropped 7 bases, with 24 bases sitting between them. Germline loops: CDR1 MDHEN, CDR2 SYDVKM. For the CDR3, the DNA is TGTGCCAGCAGCCCAGAACCACAGCTCTGGGCGTTTGGCTACACCTTC. This sequence encodes CASSPEPQLWAFGYTF.

This sequence joins TRBV25-1 and TRBJ2-2; D remains ambiguous. Trimming stripped 1 base from V and 1 base from J, with 7 bases between. Per germline, CDR1 MGHDK and CDR2 SYGVNS. This CDR3 has 15 residues. CDR3 sequence: CASSEWVKNTGELFF. The CDR3 DNA sequence: TGTGCCAGCAGTGAATGGGTGAAGAACACCGGGGAGCTGTTTTTT.

This chain connects TRBV7-8 to TRBJ2-6; TRBD1 matches at 9 bases. CDR1 is SGHVS, CDR2 FQNEAQ, per germline. V was clipped by 5 bases and J by 8 bases; unmatched bases: 13. This CDR3 has 17 residues. The CDR3 nucleotides are TGTGCCAGCAGCACTAGGACAGGGGCGGTAATATCCAACGTCCTGACTTTC. Residues: CASSTRTGAVISNVLTF.

The J gene is TRBJ2-5, the V gene TRBV5-1; D might be TRBD1 or TRBD2, each matching 5 bases. The CDR3 totals 15 residues. Germline V gene sequence: CDR1 SGHRS, CDR2 YFSETQ. Trimming took off 2 bases at V and 3 bases at J, with 14 bases between the two ends. CDR3 bases: TGCGCCAGCAGCTTTGAGGGGATAAGAGAAGAGACCCAGTACTTC. Translated: CASSFEGIREETQYF.

This clone has a single count. The chain combines TRBV9 with TRBJ1-3; the D gene is possibly TRBD1 (5 bases). The CDR3 extends over 14 amino acids. The germline gives CDR1 SGDLS, CDR2 YYNGEE. Trimming pared 0 bases from V and 8 bases from J, leaving 12 bases between. The CDR3 spells CASSVGQLTDTIYF. CDR3 sequence (DNA): TGTGCCAGCAGCGTAGGACAGCTAACGGACACCATATATTTT.

In the case of this clone: Germline is not matched at one junction end, which may reflect a read error. The chain employs TRBV30 and TRBJ1-1; 10 bases align to TRBD1. Germline-derived CDR1 and CDR2 are GTSNPN and SVGIG (reference sequence). The CDR3 has 13 residues. The CDR3 loop reads CAWEGQGNAEAFF. Written as DNA, the CDR3 is TGTGCCTGGGAGGGACAGGGGAACGCTGAAGCTTTCTTT.

The rearrangement links TRBV12-3 or TRBV12-4 to TRBJ1-5, with D hard to call. V shed 1 base and J shed 3 bases, with 4 bases lying between them. The CDR3 runs 13 residues. CDR3 bases: TGTGCCAGCAGTTTAGGATTCAATCAGCCCCAGCATTTT. Its protein product is CASSLGFNQPQHF.

The chain combines TRBV7-9 with TRBJ2-7; maybe TRBD1 (5 bases). Germline V gene data show CDR1 as SEHNR and CDR2 as FQNEAQ (reference sequence). V dropped 5 bases and J dropped 4 bases, with 15 bases sitting between them. This CDR3 has 14 residues. Here the CDR3 reads CASSPDTHRYEQYF. In nucleotides, the CDR3 is TGTGCCAGCAGCCCGGACACCCATAGGTACGAGCAGTACTTC.

J is TRBJ2-3 and V is TRBV28; 11 bases align to TRBD2. Germline assignment: CDR1 MDHEN and CDR2 SYDVKM. This CDR3 is built from 17 residues. V shed 7 bases, J shed 6 bases, and the junction held 15 bases outside the gene matches. DNA of the CDR3: TGTGCCAGCATACCTCCTACTAGCGGGAGTACAGGGGATACGCAGTATTTT. This gives the protein CASIPPTSGSTGDTQYF.

V and J are TRBV4-3 and TRBJ2-5, with D possibly TRBD1 on 7 matching bases. Germline V lookup: CDR1 LGHNA, CDR2 YSLEER. This CDR3 comprises 15 residues. Trimming stripped 1 base from V and 5 bases from J, with 14 bases between. CDR3: CASSQATQGRETQYF. Here the CDR3 DNA reads TGCGCCAGCAGCCAAGCTACACAGGGGAGGGAGACCCAGTACTTC.

Only one count was recorded for this clone. The CDR3 region is CASSYSQGAEGYTF. In DNA form, the CDR3 reads TGTGCCAGCAGTTACTCGCAGGGGGCCGAAGGCTACACCTTC. This chain links TRBV6-5 with TRBJ1-2; 8 bases are a match to TRBD1. This CDR3 is 14 amino acids long. The trim removed 0 bases at V and 8 bases at J, leaving 5 bases unmatched. Germline V lookup: CDR1 MNHEY, CDR2 SVGAGI.

This chain joins TRBV3-1 (or the pseudogene TRBV3-2) and TRBJ2-1; D is unclear. V gave up 4 bases and J gave up 2 bases, with 3 bases separating them. Germline V gene lookup returns CDR1 LGHDT and CDR2 YNNKEL (reference sequence). The CDR3 covers 12 residues. The CDR3 DNA sequence: TGTGCCAGCAGCCGGACCTACAATGAGCAGTTCTTC. It is translated as CASSRTYNEQFF.

The chain recombines TRBV10-3 with TRBJ1-4, with 9 positions matching TRBD1. V lost 10 bases to trimming and J lost 8 bases; unmatched junction nucleotides: 11. CDR1 and CDR2 from the germline V gene are ENHRY and SYGVKD. CDR3 length: 14 residues. The CDR3 region has the DNA TGTGCCACCAAAAATGGGACAGGGACCGAAAAACTGTTTTTT. Its protein is CATKNGTGTEKLFF.

This chain joins TRBV9 and TRBJ1-2; 9 nucleotides line up with TRBD1. Germline CDR1 and CDR2: SGDLS and YYNGEE. CDR3 length: 13 amino acids. With V trimmed by 4 bases and J by 5 bases, 3 bases remained unmatched. In DNA form, the CDR3 reads TGTGCCAGCAGCCTGGACAGGGGATATGGCTACACCTTC. Translated: CASSLDRGYGYTF.